This T cell receptor beta chain was documented in a study of cytomegalovirus exposure and HLA in healthy donors. This CDR3 contains 19 residues. V shed 1 base and J 0 bases; nucleotides not matched to a gene: 7. Per the germline V gene, CDR1 is LGHNA and CDR2 is YNFKEQ. Data came from immunoSEQ multiplex PCR; TCRdb stores just in-frame clones and leaves some out. The table lists about 160,000 clones, 84% of them singletons. Overall study findings and caveats: Reported results showed that the classifier diagnosed cytomegalovirus status with high specificity and sensitivity.

In the case of this clone: Its antigen remains unidentified.

The genes are TRBV4-2 and TRBJ2-2; TRBD2 aligns across 11 bases. The receptor was derived from a man aged 30-40 years in good health and CMV-seropositive. The source material was PBMCs. For the CDR3, the DNA is TGTGCCAGCAGCCAAGTCTGGCTAGCGGGAGGCTCGAACACCGGGGAGCTGTTTTTT. Protein product: CASSQVWLAGGSNTGELFF.